The source of this TCR beta chain is a study of CD8 T cells in Susac syndrome. Random-hexamer reverse transcription was applied to roughly 0.5 to 1 ug RNA. Amplification of TCR beta CDR3 by immunoSEQ multiplex PCR spanned 54 Vbeta and 13 Jbeta. One entry per CDR3 protein, called by TCRdb with MiXCR from the immunoSEQ multiplex PCR reads. The sample records approximately 77,000 distinct CDR3 sequences, about 93% being singletons. The V segment lost 5 bases and the J segment 6 bases; nucleotides outside the gene matches: 2. This CDR3 has 15 residues. Sequencing of TCR beta was performed on blood CD8+ T cells and on blood CD4+ T cells.

The sequence came from a human donor with Susac syndrome. The sample was CD4+ T cells from PBMCs. This sequence joins TRBV12-3 or TRBV12-4 and TRBJ2-2, with 14 nucleotides matching TRBD2. CDR3 sequence reads: CASSRLAGGPGELFF. In DNA form, the CDR3 reads TGTGCCAGCAGTAGACTAGCGGGGGGGCCCGGGGAGCTGTTTTTT.